This entry describes one T cell receptor beta chain. This entry is derived from a study of blood T cell repertoires in COVID-19. At the level of the study: The United States, Italy and Spain supplied acute and convalescent COVID-19 samples. T cells, B-cell-depleted T cells, or PBMCs supplied cDNA or gDNA.

This CDR3 spans 14 amino acids. CDR1 and CDR2 from the germline V gene are SGHDT and YYEEEE. Trimming shortened V by 6 bases and J by 2 bases, and 12 bases separated the two germline ends. Only in-frame clones appear in the TCRdb table, and some are missing; sequencing was by immunoSEQ multiplex PCR. The sample carries around 440,000 clones, approximately 88% recorded once. The sequenced sample was peripheral blood. The chain uses TRBV5-6 and TRBJ2-1; TRBD2 might be the D (6 bases). The sequence came from a woman aged 45-60 years with COVID-19, enrolled during active disease. CDR3 in amino acids: CASTWRAAYNEQFF. CDR3 DNA: TGTGCCAGCACCTGGAGGGCAGCCTACAATGAGCAGTTCTTC.